This T cell receptor beta chain was recorded in a study of regulatory T cells in long-lasting Graves disease (dated by TCRdb to the early 2020s). Regarding the research as a whole: In the newly diagnosed Graves' disease group, patients had been taking antithyroid drugs for less than 3 months. Peripheral blood TCR sequencing and RNA sequencing compared persistent Graves' disease patients with newly diagnosed Graves' disease patients. A total of roughly 35 samples were covered by TCR sequencing, comprising some 13 persistent and around 20 newly diagnosed Graves' disease patients. The study was registered as a clinical trial and conducted in China. Overall study results and their limits: A larger number of public clonotypes was shared among persistent patients (under 3,000) than among newly diagnosed patients (roughly 930). Sequencing and analysis were restricted to the TCR beta chain. As a limitation, the authors acknowledged that the small sample size may reduce accuracy. Compared with newly diagnosed patients, patients with persistent Graves' disease had lower TCR Shannon entropy and fewer highly expanded clones, which suggests clonal expansion. The study examined only peripheral blood because the primary lesion, thyroid tissue, could not be accessed. Persistent disease showed preferential use of TRBV28, TRBJ1-2 and TRBJ2-5, whereas newly diagnosed disease favored TRBV20-1 and TRBJ2-1.

The time point label here, explained by the study, means: newly diagnosed GD, antithyroid drugs for less than 3 months. For both TCR sequencing and RNA sequencing, RNA was extracted from PBMCs in TRIzol. Graves' disease was diagnosed according to American Thyroid Association guidelines. Patients for the study were recruited at an endocrinology department in Xi'an, China. From each patient, around 9 milliliters of peripheral blood was collected into an EDTA anticoagulant tube. Ficoll Paque Plus density gradient separation was used to isolate PBMCs, and no further T cell sorting was performed. An Agilent 2100 Bioanalyzer and agarose gel were used to check RNA quality, while a NanoDrop 2000 measured RNA concentration. Libraries were prepared through multiplex PCR. This sample was sequenced with an Illumina HiSeq 4000. TCR beta libraries were built with iRepertoire HTBI primers and Arm-PCR amplification of CDR3 regions. Before sequencing, the PCR products underwent gel purification. Processing in the source paper ran as follows. Gene usage analysis of CDR3 amino acid clonotypes used the 60 to 80 TRBV and fewer than 15 TRBJ segments found across samples. COPE and FqMerger were used to merge the filtered high-quality paired reads into contigs. BLAST was used to align contigs to the IMGT TRBV, TRBD and TRBJ reference genes, and CDR3 was defined following IMGT. Any clonotype with a frequency above 0.1% was counted as a highly expanded clone. Shannon entropy was used to measure repertoire diversity, and the Gini coefficient was used to measure V-J evenness. A clonotype was considered public if more than one individual shared it. TCRdb itself trimmed the public reads at Q25 with fastp, ran MiXCR and retained productive beta chains. Rows are unified per CDR3 protein, each entry keeping the most common DNA and genes. The V and J calls and clone size come from TCRdb's table, not from the authors' own analysis. Across this sample there are under 250,000 distinct CDR3 sequences, with around a fifth seen only once. The ten largest make up roughly 10% of the sample.

This clonotype was counted ten times or more. Its target antigen remains unknown. No base quality values were provided; no much bigger clone lies one nucleotide off. For CDR1 and CDR2, the germline V gene lists KGHSH and LQKENI. The CDR3 measures 15 amino acids from cysteine to phenylalanine. Of the read, only the CDR3 DNA is kept; its 45 bases are in frame from base 1. At the junction V is shortened by 3 bases and J by 5 bases; bases outside the gene matches: 5. Separately, the same data were catalogued under a study of T cells in Graves' hyperthyroidism and ophthalmopathy. Per that second paper: Stable Graves' hyperthyroidism was defined as the absence of progression to ophthalmopathy over 18 months of follow-up. Hyperthyroidism patients were newly diagnosed, with disease duration under 2 months, and aged 18 to 65 years. Patients with uncontrolled infections, other autoimmune diseases, pregnancy or lactation were excluded. Diagnoses were based on clinical symptoms, serum thyroxine and TRAb, thyroid ultrasound and orbital computed tomography. The first round of RT-PCR for the TCR CDR3 was performed with the HTBI primer set and the Qiagen OneStep RT-PCR kit. Most expanded thyroid clonotypes (frequency above 0.001) were also detected in blood, a finding suggesting that blood repertoires may reflect thyroid immune responses. A model built on a 13 V-J signature distinguished ophthalmopathy from stable hyperthyroidism, reaching 87.88% sensitivity and under 84% specificity in cross-validation and 80%/75% in testing. During validation, the model predicted progression to ophthalmopathy a median of around 6 months ahead of onset, with around 71% sensitivity and about 72% specificity. TCR V-J signatures able to tell the groups apart were searched for in a discovery cohort of 100 patients, of whom more than 40 had Graves' ophthalmopathy and around 58 had stable Graves' hyperthyroidism. Prospective prediction of ophthalmopathy was tested in an independent validation cohort of about 19 hyperthyroidism patients and 17 patients who later progressed to ophthalmopathy. The roughly 100 discovery patients were randomly divided into training and test sets at a 7:3 ratio. In addition, the study compared T-cell repertoires in thyroid tissue and in blood from about six Graves' hyperthyroidism patients. After sampling, hyperthyroidism patients received methimazole starting at 30 mg daily, and ophthalmopathy patients received high-dose intravenous methylprednisolone. Libraries were constructed in a second round of multiplex PCR, after which size selection and purification were carried out. The libraries were sequenced on an Illumina HiSeq2000 using paired-end 100 bp reads. SOAPnuke was used to process the raw data, with reads discarded if the reads contained adapters or uncalled bases, had a mean Phred below 15, or lacked an exact constant-primer or identifier match. High-quality paired reads were merged with COPE v1.2.5, and unique nucleotide sequences were defined as clonotypes. Clonotypes were aligned to IMGT TRBV, TRBD and TRBJ reference segments using MiTCR v1.1. The analysis was restricted to V-J combinations with a frequency above 0.0001, which together covered approximately 99% of the repertoires. A TCS score was defined as the ratio between F50 (clonal expansion) and ExV (chaos), using BLOSUM62-based TCRdist between CDR3 peptides within each V-J. Welch's t-statistics and random forest reduced approximately 520 V-J features to about 13, which were used in a naive Bayes classifier (R e1071). Sample size was not statistically predetermined, and investigators were not blinded to group allocation. The paper describes TCR Vbeta CDR3 sequencing of about 140 peripheral blood samples, made up of 43 ophthalmopathy patients, roughly 75 hyperthyroidism patients and 17 progressor patients.

The receptor chain draws on TRBV18 and TRBJ2-7; 12 of the junction bases match TRBD2. The receptor was derived from a woman in her thirties with Graves disease. Donor details come from another sample of the same person, matched by shared clones. Material: peripheral blood mononuclear cells (PBMCs), obtained at new diagnosis, from a patient treated with antithyroid drugs. The CDR3 loop reads CASSPLTSGSDEQYF. The DNA is as follows: TGTGCCAGCTCACCCCTGACTAGCGGGAGCGACGAGCAGTACTTC.